Given below is one TCR beta chain in context. Germline V gives CDR1 SGHVS, CDR2 FQNEAQ. CDR3 length equals 16 residues. V was clipped by 2 bases and J by 2 bases; unmatched bases: 6. The data stem from a study of blood T cell repertoires in COVID-19. Study at large: The samples span acute and convalescent COVID-19 from the United States, Italy and Spain.

Generated by immunoSEQ multiplex PCR, the TCRdb table keeps only in-frame clones and is missing some. The sample shows about 240,000 clones, roughly 80% of them seen only once. This chain connects TRBV7-8 to TRBJ2-1; 7 nucleotides line up with TRBD2. The material sequenced was peripheral blood. The sequence was collected from a woman between 18 and 29 years old with acute or convalescent COVID-19. Written as DNA, the CDR3 is TGTGCCAGCAGCTTACTGTGGGAGGGCCCCTACAATGAGCAGTTCTTC. Amino acid sequence: CASSLLWEGPYNEQFF.